The rows below give T cell receptor beta chains drawn from one sample of a study of blood T cell repertoires in COVID-19. Assay used: immunoSEQ multiplex PCR; TCRdb lists only in-frame clones, some missing. The sample carries some 420,000 clones, 85% to 90% recorded once. Sequenced input: PBMCs or T cells enriched from blood (not recorded which). The receptors were sampled from a man aged 30 to 39 who had recovered from COVID-19. Both conserved end residues are part of each CDR3. The D gene is left open where the match is weak. Part of the rows lack a size; the others show once, few, many or a class for expanded clones.

v_call	j_call	clone_size	d_call	cdr3_nt	cdr3_aa
TRBV19	TRBJ1-2	NA	TRBD1	TGTGCCAGTAGTAAGCCCGGGACAGGGGTATCTTTAACTAATGGCTACACCTTC	CASSKPGTGVSLTNGYTF
TRBV19	TRBJ2-6	NA	TRBD1	TGTGCCACGACTGACGGACAGGGGGTAGCTGGGGCCAACGTCCTGACTTTC	CATTDGQGVAGANVLTF
TRBV5-8	TRBJ2-3	NA	NA	TGTGCCAGCAACTCACGCGTCGGCCAGACAAACTCAGATACGCAGTATTTT	CASNSRVGQTNSDTQYF
TRBV5-4	TRBJ2-1	NA	TRBD2	TGTGCCAGCAGCTTGATTCTAGCGGGGGGAGGGGAGCAGTTCTTC	CASSLILAGGGEQFF
TRBV6-5	TRBJ1-4	NA	TRBD1	TGTGCCAGCAGTCCTAACAGGGGGTCGGTTGAAAAACTGTTTTTT	CASSPNRGSVEKLFF
TRBV5-5	TRBJ2-7	NA	NA	TGTGCCAGCAGCTTGGCTCCCGGGAGTTACGAGCAGTACTTC	CASSLAPGSYEQYF
TRBV5-4	TRBJ2-7	NA	TRBD1	TGTGCCAGCAGCTTAAAGGGGGCGTATGAGCAGTACTTC	CASSLKGAYEQYF
TRBV10-3	TRBJ1-2	NA	NA	TGTGCCATCAGTGACAGTAACTATGGCTACACCTTC	CAISDSNYGYTF
TRBV28	TRBJ1-6	NA	NA	TGTGCCAGCAGTTTACCTCGACAACAGAATTATAATTCACCCCTCCACTTT	CASSLPRQQNYNSPLHF
TRBV5-8	TRBJ1-1	NA	NA	TGTGCCAGCGGGATTGGGACAAACACTGAAGCTTTCTTT	CASGIGTNTEAFF
TRBV6-5	TRBJ2-6	NA	NA	TGTGCCAGCAGCACAGGACCTGGGGCCAACGTCCTGACTTTC	CASSTGPGANVLTF
TRBV18	TRBJ2-2	NA	NA	TGTGCCAGCTCTTCCTCTAGCATAACGAACACCGGGGAGCTGTTTTTT	CASSSSSITNTGELFF
TRBV5-1	TRBJ2-3	NA	NA	TGCGCCAGCAGCTTGGGTACAACTACGCAGTATTTT	CASSLGTTTQYF
TRBV28	TRBJ2-7	NA	NA	TGTGCCAGCAGCCCAGGTATGGGCCGAACCTACGAGCAGTACTTC	CASSPGMGRTYEQYF
TRBV7-2	TRBJ2-1	NA	NA	TGTGCCAGCAGATTTGGGGGGACGTCTTACAATGAGCAGTTCTTC	CASRFGGTSYNEQFF
TRBV28	TRBJ2-7	NA	NA	TGTGCCAGCAGAGGGGGAGAATCTAGTGGCTACGAGCAGTACTTC	CASRGGESSGYEQYF
TRBV6-1	TRBJ2-7	once	NA	TGTGCCAGCAGTCAAGCCATCAACTACGAGCAGTACTTC	CASSQAINYEQYF
TRBV25-1	TRBJ2-3	NA	TRBD2	TGTGCCAGCAGTCCGGGGGGGGGTTCAGATACGCAGTATTTT	CASSPGGGSDTQYF
TRBV18	TRBJ2-7	NA	NA	TGTGCCAGCTCACCGGGCAAAATATCCTACGAGCAGTACTTC	CASSPGKISYEQYF
TRBV4-2	TRBJ1-6	NA	NA	TGTGCCACCCGGACCGGACAGCCTAATTCACCCCTCCACTTT	CATRTGQPNSPLHF
TRBV27	TRBJ2-1	NA	NA	TGTGCCAGCAGTTTAGCTAAGTACAATGAGCAGTTCTTC	CASSLAKYNEQFF
TRBV5-1	TRBJ1-1	NA	NA	TGCGCCAGCAGCCGAGACGGCGGGAACACTGAAGCTTTCTTT	CASSRDGGNTEAFF
TRBV4-2	TRBJ2-1	few	NA	TGTGCCAGCAGCCAAGCTCCCAGCCACCCCGGGAATGAGCAGTTCTTC	CASSQAPSHPGNEQFF
TRBV10-2	TRBJ2-7	NA	NA	TGCGCCAGCAGGCCTCCCGGGAGCGTCTACGAGCAGTACTTC	CASRPPGSVYEQYF
TRBV5-1	TRBJ2-5	NA	NA	TGCGCCAGCAGCTTGGTAACAGGCACTAACCAAGAGACCCAGTACTTC	CASSLVTGTNQETQYF
TRBV2	TRBJ2-7	NA	TRBD1	TGTGCCAGCAGTGAGACCGGGACAGGGCACGAGCAGTACTTC	CASSETGTGHEQYF
TRBV6-5	TRBJ2-7	NA	TRBD1	TGTGCCAGCCTTAGGACAGGGTCCTACGAGCAGTACTTC	CASLRTGSYEQYF
TRBV29-1	TRBJ2-1	NA	NA	TGCAGCGTTGTAGGTCCAGGGGACTCCTACAATGAGCAGTTCTTC	CSVVGPGDSYNEQFF
TRBV5-1	TRBJ2-1	NA	TRBD2	TGCGCCAGCAGCTGGGGAACTAGCGGGAATTTCTACAATGAGCAGTTCTTC	CASSWGTSGNFYNEQFF
TRBV29-1	TRBJ1-1	NA	TRBD1	TGCAGCGTTGAGGGGGACAGAGAGGGGGACACTGAAGCTTTCTTT	CSVEGDREGDTEAFF
TRBV7-6	TRBJ1-2	few	TRBD1	TGTGCCAGCAGCCGTTACCCACCCCAGGGGGCACAGGGCTACACCTTC	CASSRYPPQGAQGYTF
TRBV9	TRBJ1-3	NA	TRBD1	TGTGCCAGCAGCCACAGCCGGGAACAGGGGACTGGAAACACCATATATTTT	CASSHSREQGTGNTIYF
TRBV12-3/TRBV12-4	TRBJ2-1	NA	NA	TGTGCCAGCAGTTTATTTGAGGACAATGAGCAGTTCTTC	CASSLFEDNEQFF
TRBV18	TRBJ1-1	NA	TRBD1	TGTGCCAGCTCACCTCAGGGGGCCCTGAACACTGAAGCTTTCTTT	CASSPQGALNTEAFF
TRBV12-5	TRBJ1-4	NA	NA	TGTGCTAGTGGTTCCCCGCCCGACAGAGGCTATAATGAAAAACTGTTTTTT	CASGSPPDRGYNEKLFF
TRBV12-5	TRBJ1-5	NA	TRBD1	TGTGCTAGTGGTGCCACAGGGGGTCCTTTGGATCAGCCCCAGCATTTT	CASGATGGPLDQPQHF
TRBV11-2	TRBJ2-1	NA	TRBD2	TGTGCCAGCAGCGAACCTAGCGGAAGCTCCTACAATGAGCAGTTCTTC	CASSEPSGSSYNEQFF
TRBV30	TRBJ2-7	NA	TRBD2	TGTGCCTGGAGGCTAGCGGGAGGCTCCTACGAGCAGTACTTC	CAWRLAGGSYEQYF
TRBV9	TRBJ1-6	NA	TRBD1	TGTGCCAGCAGCACCCGGGACAGCCCTCGGAATTCACCCCTCCACTTT	CASSTRDSPRNSPLHF
TRBV6-1	TRBJ1-5	NA	NA	TGTGCCAGCAGTGAATGGTTTCGGGGTTTACCCCAGCATTTT	CASSEWFRGLPQHF
TRBV2	TRBJ1-1	NA	TRBD1	TGTGCCAGCATACCGGGACAGGGGTTCACTGAAGCTTTCTTT	CASIPGQGFTEAFF
TRBV18	TRBJ1-2	NA	NA	TGTGCCAGCTCACCATTCAAGGGAGAGGGCGGTTATGGCTACACCTTC	CASSPFKGEGGYGYTF
TRBV28	TRBJ1-1	NA	NA	TGTGCCAGCAGTCTTCCAGACAGGAACACTGAAGCTTTCTTT	CASSLPDRNTEAFF
TRBV7-9	TRBJ2-3	NA	NA	TGTGCCAGCAGCTCGCCAGGGTTCGCAGATACGCAGTATTTT	CASSSPGFADTQYF
TRBV28	TRBJ2-1	NA	NA	TGTGCCAGCAGCCCTCCACATGCCTCCGTTAACAATGAGCAGTTCTTC	CASSPPHASVNNEQFF
TRBV3-1/TRBV3-2	TRBJ1-1	NA	NA	TGTGCCAGCAGCCAGGGCGGCGGGCACACTGAAGCTTTCTTT	CASSQGGGHTEAFF
TRBV11-2	TRBJ2-1	NA	TRBD2	TGTGCCAGCAGCTTACACCTGGGACTAGCGGATTACAATGAGCAGTTCTTC	CASSLHLGLADYNEQFF
TRBV5-1	TRBJ2-1	NA	TRBD2	TGCGCCAGCAGCTTAAACGGACTAGCGGGTAACAATGAGCAGTTCTTC	CASSLNGLAGNNEQFF
TRBV7-9	TRBJ2-5	NA	NA	TGTGCCAGCGGCAGGAAGGGGGCGCAAGCGGAGGGCCAAGAGACCCAGTACTTC	CASGRKGAQAEGQETQYF
TRBV7-9	TRBJ2-5	NA	TRBD2	TGTGCCACCACGGGCGGGAGTAGGGAGACCCAGTACTTC	CATTGGSRETQYF
TRBV4-2	TRBJ1-1	NA	NA	TGTGCCAGCAGCCAAGTGGCGGAGAACACTGAAGCTTTCTTT	CASSQVAENTEAFF